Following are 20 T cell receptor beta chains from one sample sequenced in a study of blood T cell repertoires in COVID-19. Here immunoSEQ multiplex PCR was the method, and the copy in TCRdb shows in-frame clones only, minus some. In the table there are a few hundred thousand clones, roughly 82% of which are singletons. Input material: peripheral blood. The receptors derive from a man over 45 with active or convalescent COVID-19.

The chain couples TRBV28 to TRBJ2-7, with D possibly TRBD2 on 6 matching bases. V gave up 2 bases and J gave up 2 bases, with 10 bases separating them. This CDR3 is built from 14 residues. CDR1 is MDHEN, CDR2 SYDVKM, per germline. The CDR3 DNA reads TGTGCCAGCAGTTTACCGGGCGGGGCCTACGAGCAGTACTTC. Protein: CASSLPGGAYEQYF.

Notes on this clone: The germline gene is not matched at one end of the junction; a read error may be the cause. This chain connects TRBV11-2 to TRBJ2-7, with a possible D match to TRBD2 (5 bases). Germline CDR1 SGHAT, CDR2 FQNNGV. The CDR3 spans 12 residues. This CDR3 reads CASSRGTYEQYF. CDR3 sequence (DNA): TGTGCCAGCAGCCGGGGAACGTACGAACAGTACTTC. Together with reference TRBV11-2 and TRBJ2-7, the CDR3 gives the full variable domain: EAGVAQSPRYKIIEKRQSVAFWCNPISGHATLYWYQQILGQGPKLLIQFQNNGVVDDSQLPKDRFSAERLKGVDSTLKIQPAKLEDSAVYLCASSRGTYEQYFGPGTRLTVT.

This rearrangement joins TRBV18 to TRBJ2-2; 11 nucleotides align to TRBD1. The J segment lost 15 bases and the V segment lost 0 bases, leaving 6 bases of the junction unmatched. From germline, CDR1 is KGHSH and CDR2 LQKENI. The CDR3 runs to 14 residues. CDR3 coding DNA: TGTGCCAGCTCACCACCCGGGACAGGGGGAAAGTTGTTTTTT. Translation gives CASSPPGTGGKLFF.

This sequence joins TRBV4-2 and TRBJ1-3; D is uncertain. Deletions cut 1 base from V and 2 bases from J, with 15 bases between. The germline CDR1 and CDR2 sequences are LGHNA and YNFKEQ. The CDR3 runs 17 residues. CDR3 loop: CASSQGSNRVAGNTIYF. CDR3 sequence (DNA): TGTGCCAGCAGCCAAGGCTCCAACAGAGTTGCTGGAAACACCATATATTTT.

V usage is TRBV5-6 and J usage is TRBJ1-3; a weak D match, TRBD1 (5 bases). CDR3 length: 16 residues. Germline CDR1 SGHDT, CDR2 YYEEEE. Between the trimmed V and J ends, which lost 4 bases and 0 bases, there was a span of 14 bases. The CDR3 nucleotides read TGTGCCAGCAGCCCCTTAGGGGCTCGCTCTGGAAACACCATATATTTT. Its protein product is CASSPLGARSGNTIYF.

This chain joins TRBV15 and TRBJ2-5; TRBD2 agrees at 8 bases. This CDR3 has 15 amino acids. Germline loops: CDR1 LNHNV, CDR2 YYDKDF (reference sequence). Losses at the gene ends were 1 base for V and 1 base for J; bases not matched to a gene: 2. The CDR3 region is CATSRGTSGQETQYF. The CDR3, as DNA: TGTGCCACCAGCAGAGGTACTAGCGGCCAAGAGACCCAGTACTTC.

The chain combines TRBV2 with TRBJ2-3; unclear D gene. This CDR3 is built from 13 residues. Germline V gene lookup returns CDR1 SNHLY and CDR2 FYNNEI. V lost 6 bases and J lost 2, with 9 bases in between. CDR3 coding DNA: TGTGCCAGCAGGGGCTACTCCACAGATACGCAGTATTTT. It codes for CASRGYSTDTQYF. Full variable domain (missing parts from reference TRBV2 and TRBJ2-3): EPEVTQTPSHQVTQMGQEVILRCVPISNHLYFYWYRQILGQKVEFLVSFYNNEISEKSEIFDDQFSVERPDGSNFTLKIRSTKLEDSAMYFCASRGYSTDTQYFGPGTRLTVL.

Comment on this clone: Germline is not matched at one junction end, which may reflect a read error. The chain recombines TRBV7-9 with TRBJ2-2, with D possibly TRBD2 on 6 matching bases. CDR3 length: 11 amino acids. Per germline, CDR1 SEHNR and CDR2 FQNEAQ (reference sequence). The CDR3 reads CASSPGGALFF. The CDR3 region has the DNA TGTGCCAGCAGCCCTGGCGGGGCGCTGTTTTTT.

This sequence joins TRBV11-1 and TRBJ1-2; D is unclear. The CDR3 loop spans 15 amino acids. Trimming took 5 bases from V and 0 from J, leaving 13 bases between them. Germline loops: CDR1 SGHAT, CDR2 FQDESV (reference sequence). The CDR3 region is CASSAGLATNYGYTF. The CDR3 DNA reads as TGTGCCAGCAGCGCGGGTCTGGCTACTAACTATGGCTACACCTTC.

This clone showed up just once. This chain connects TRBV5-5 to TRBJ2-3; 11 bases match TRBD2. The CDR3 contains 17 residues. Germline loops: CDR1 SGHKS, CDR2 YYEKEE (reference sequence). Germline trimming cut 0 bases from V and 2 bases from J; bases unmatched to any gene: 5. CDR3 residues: CASSLVPSGGSTDTQYF. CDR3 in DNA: TGTGCCAGCAGCTTGGTGCCTAGCGGGGGGTCCACAGATACGCAGTATTTT.

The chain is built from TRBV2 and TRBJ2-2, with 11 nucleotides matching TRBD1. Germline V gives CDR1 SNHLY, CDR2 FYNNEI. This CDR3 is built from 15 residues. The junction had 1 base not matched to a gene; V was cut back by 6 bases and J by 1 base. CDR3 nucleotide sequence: TGTGCCAGCAGAGGGACAGGGGGGAACACCGGGGAGCTGTTTTTT. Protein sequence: CASRGTGGNTGELFF.

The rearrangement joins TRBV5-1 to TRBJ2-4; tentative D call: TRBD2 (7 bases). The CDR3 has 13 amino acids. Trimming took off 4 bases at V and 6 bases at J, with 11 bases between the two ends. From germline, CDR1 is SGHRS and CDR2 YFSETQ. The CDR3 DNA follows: TGCGCCAGCAGCGTCGGGGGGCGAAACATTCAGTACTTC. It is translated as CASSVGGRNIQYF.

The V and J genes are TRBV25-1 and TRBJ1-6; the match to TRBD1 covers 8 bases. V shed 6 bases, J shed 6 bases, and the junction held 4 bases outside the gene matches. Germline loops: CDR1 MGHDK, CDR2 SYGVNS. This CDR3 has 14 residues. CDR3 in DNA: TGTGCCAGCAGGGACAGGGCGGGTAATTCACCCCTCCACTTT. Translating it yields CASRDRAGNSPLHF.

The CDR3 bases are TGTGCCAGCAGTCGAGGGACTAGCGGCTTGGGGGATGAGCAGTTCTTC. Translating gives CASSRGTSGLGDEQFF. V and J are TRBV7-7 and TRBJ2-1; 11 nucleotides align to TRBD2. The CDR3 runs 16 residues. J lost 8 bases, V lost 6 bases, and 12 bases had no gene match. CDR1 is SSHAT, CDR2 FNYEAQ, per germline (reference sequence). Combining the CDR3 with reference TRBV7-7 and TRBJ2-1 gives the whole variable domain GAGVSQSPRYKVTKRGQDVTLRCDPISSHATLYWYQQALGQGPEFLTYFNYEAQPDKSGLPSDRFSAERPEGSISTLTIQRTEQRDSAMYRCASSRGTSGLGDEQFFGPGTRLTVL.

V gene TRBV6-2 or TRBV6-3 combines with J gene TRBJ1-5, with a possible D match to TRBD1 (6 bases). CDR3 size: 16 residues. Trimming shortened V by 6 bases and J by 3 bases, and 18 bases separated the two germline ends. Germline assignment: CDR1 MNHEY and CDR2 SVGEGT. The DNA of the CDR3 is TGTGCCAGCAGCCGCACTGAGACAGGATTCAATCAGCCCCAGCATTTT. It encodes CASSRTETGFNQPQHF.

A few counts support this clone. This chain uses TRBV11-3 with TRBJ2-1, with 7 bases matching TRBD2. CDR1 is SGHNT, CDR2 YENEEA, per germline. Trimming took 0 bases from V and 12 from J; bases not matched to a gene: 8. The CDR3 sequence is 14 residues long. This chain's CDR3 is CASSLDRSGGRQFF. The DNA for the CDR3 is TGTGCCAGCAGCTTAGATAGGTCGGGAGGTAGGCAGTTCTTC.

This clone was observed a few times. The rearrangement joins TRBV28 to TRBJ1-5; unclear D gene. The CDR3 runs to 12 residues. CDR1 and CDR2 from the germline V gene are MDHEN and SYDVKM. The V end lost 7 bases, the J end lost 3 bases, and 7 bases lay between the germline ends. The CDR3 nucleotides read TGTGCCAGCACCACTCTCAATCAGCCCCAGCATTTT. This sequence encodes CASTTLNQPQHF.

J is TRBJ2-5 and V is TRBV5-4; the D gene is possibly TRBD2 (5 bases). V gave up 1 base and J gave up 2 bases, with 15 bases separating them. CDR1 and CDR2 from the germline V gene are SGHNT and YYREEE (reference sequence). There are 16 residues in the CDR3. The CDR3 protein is CASSLNGRASQETQYF. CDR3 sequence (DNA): TGTGCCAGCAGCTTGAACGGGCGGGCATCTCAAGAGACCCAGTACTTC.

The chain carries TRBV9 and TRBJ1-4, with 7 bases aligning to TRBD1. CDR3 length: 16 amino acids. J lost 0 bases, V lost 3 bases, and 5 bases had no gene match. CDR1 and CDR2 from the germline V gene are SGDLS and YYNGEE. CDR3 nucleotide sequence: TGTGCCAGCAGCGCCGGGACAGCTGCAACTAATGAAAAACTGTTTTTT. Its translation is CASSAGTAATNEKLFF.

The CDR3: CASSPPVGTGTLGYTF. The CDR3 nucleotides read TGTGCCAGCTCACCACCAGTGGGGACAGGGACGCTGGGCTACACCTTC. V usage is TRBV18 and J usage is TRBJ1-2; 9 nucleotides match TRBD1. Trimming at V came to 0 bases and at J to 8 bases, leaving 10 bases not matched to a gene. CDR1 and CDR2 (germline): KGHSH, LQKENI. This CDR3 comprises 16 residues.